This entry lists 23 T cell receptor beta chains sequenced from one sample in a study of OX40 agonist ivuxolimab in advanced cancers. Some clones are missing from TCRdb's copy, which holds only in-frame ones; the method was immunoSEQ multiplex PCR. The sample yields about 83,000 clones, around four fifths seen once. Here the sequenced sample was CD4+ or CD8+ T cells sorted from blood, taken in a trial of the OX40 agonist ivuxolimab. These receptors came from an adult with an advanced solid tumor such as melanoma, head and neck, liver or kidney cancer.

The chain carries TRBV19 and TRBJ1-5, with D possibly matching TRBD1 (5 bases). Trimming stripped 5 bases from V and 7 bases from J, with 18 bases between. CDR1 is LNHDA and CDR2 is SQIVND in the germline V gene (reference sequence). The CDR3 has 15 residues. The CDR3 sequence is CASSQGSRSGQPQHF. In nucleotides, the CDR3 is TGTGCCAGTAGTCAGGGATCTCGTTCAGGGCAGCCCCAGCATTTT.

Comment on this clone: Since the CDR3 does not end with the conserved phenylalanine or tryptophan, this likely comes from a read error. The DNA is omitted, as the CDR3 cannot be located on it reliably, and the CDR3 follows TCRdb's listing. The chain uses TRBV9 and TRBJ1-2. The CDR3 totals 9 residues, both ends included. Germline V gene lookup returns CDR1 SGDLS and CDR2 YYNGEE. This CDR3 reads CASSVVPVD.

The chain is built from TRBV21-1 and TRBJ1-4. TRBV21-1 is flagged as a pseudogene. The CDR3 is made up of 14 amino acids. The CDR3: CASPLGPTNEKLFF. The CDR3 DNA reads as TGTGCCAGCCCCCTCGGACCGACTAATGAAAAACTGTTTTTT.

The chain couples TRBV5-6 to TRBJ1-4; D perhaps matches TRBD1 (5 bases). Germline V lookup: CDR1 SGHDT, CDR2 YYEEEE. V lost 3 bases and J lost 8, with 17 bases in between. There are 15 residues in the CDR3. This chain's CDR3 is CASSSAQGMGEKLFF. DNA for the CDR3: TGTGCCAGCAGCTCAGCTCAGGGTATGGGAGAAAAACTGTTTTTT.

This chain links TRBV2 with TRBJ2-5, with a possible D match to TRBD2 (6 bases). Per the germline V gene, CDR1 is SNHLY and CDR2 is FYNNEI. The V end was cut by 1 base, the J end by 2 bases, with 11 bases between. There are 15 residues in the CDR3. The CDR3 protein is CASSEGPAGQETQYF. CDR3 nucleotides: TGTGCCAGCAGTGAAGGGCCGGCGGGGCAAGAGACCCAGTACTTC.

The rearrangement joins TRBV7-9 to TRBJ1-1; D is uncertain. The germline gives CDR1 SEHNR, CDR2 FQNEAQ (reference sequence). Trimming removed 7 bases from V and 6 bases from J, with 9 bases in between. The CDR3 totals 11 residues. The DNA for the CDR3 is TGTGCCAGCAACCGACACTCTGAAGCTTTCTTT. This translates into CASNRHSEAFF.

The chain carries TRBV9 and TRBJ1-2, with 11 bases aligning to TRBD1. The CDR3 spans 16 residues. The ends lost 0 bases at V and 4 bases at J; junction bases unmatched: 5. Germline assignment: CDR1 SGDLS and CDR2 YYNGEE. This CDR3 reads CASSVAGTGGLYGYTF. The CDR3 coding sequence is TGTGCCAGCAGCGTAGCCGGGACAGGGGGTCTCTATGGCTACACCTTC.

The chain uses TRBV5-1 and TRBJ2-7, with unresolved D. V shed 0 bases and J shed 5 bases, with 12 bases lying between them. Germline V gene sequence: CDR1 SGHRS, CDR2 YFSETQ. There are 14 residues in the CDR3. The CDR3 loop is CASSLGLASDEQYF. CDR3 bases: TGCGCCAGCAGCTTGGGCCTTGCCAGCGACGAGCAGTACTTC.

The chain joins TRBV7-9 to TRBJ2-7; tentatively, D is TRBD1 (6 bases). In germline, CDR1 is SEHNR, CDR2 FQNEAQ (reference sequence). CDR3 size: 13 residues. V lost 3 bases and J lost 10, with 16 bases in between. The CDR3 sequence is CASSLDRASEQYF. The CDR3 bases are TGTGCCAGCAGCTTGGACAGAGCCAGTGAACAGTACTTC.

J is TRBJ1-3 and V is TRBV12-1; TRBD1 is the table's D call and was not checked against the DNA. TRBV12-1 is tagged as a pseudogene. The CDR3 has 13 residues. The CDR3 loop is CASSLAHPSRFYF. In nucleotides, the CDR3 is TGTGCCAGCAGCTTGGCCCACCCGTCCCGTTTTTATTTT.

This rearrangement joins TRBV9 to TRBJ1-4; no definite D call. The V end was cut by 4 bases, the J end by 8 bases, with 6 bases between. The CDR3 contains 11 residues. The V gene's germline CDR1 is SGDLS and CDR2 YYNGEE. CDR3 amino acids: CASSYGEKLFF. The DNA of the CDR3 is TGTGCCAGCAGCTATGGGGAAAAACTGTTTTTT.

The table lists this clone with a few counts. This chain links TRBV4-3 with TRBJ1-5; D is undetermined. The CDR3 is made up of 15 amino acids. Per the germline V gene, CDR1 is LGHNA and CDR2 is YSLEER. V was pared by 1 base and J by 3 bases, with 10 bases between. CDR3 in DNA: TGCGCCAGCAGCCAAGGGGTGGGTTCCAATCAGCCCCAGCATTTT. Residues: CASSQGVGSNQPQHF.

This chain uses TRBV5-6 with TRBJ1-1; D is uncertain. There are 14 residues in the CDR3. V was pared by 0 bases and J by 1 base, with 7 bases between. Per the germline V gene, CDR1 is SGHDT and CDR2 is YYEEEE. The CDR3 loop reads CASSLGQPNTEAFF. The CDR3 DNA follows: TGTGCCAGCAGCTTGGGACAACCGAACACTGAAGCTTTCTTT.

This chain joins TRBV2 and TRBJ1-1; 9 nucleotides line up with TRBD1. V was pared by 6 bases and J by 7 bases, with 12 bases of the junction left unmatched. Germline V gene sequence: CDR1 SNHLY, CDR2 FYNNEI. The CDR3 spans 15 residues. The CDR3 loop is CASSRAMTGGVEAFF. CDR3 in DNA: TGTGCCAGCAGCCGAGCAATGACAGGGGGGGTTGAAGCTTTCTTT. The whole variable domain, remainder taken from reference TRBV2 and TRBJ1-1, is EPEVTQTPSHQVTQMGQEVILRCVPISNHLYFYWYRQILGQKVEFLVSFYNNEISEKSEIFDDQFSVERPDGSNFTLKIRSTKLEDSAMYFCASSRAMTGGVEAFFGQGTRLTVV.

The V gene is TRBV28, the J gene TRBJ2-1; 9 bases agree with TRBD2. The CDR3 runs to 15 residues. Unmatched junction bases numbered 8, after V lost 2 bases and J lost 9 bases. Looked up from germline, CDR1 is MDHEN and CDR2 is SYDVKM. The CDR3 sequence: CASSLGLALSGEQFF. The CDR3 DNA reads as TGTGCCAGCAGTTTAGGACTAGCGCTCTCGGGTGAGCAGTTCTTC.

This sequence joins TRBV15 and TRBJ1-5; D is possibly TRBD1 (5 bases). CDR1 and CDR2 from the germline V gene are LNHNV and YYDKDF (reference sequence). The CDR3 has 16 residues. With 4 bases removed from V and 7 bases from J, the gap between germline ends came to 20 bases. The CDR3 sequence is CATSKTDIGDRQPQHF. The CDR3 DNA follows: TGTGCCACCAGCAAAACGGACATTGGAGATCGACAGCCCCAGCATTTT. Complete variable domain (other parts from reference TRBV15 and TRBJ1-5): DAMVIQNPRYQVTQFGKPVTLSCSQTLNHNVMYWYQQKSSQAPKLLFHYYDKDFNNEADTPDNFQSRRPNTSFCFLDIRSPGLGDTAMYLCATSKTDIGDRQPQHFGDGTRLSIL.

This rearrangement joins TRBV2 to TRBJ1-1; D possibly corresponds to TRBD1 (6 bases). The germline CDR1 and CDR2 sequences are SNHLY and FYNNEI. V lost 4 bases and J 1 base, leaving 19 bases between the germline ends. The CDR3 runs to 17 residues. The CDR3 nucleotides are TGTGCCAGCAGTGGCCGGCCAGGGGTGTTGACGAACACTGAAGCTTTCTTT. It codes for CASSGRPGVLTNTEAFF.

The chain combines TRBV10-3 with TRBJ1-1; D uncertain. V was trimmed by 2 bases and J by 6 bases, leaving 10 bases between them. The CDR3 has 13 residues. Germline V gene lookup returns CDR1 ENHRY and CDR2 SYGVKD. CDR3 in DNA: TGTGCCATCAGTGAGGGGAGTCGAGCTGAAGCTTTCTTT. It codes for CAISEGSRAEAFF.

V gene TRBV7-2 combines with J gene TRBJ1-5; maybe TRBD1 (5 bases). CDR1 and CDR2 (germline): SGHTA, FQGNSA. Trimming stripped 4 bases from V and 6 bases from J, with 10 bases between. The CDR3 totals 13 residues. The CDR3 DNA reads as TGTGCCAGCAGCTCCCAGGGAGGTCAGCCCCAGCATTTT. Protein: CASSSQGGQPQHF.

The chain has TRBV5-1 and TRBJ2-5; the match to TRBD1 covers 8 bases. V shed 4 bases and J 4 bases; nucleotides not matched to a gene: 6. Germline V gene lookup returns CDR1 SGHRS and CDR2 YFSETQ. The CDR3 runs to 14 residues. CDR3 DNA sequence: TGCGCCAGCAGCAAAGGACAGGGTTCAGAGACCCAGTACTTC. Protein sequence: CASSKGQGSETQYF. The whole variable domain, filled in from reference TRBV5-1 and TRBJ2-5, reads KAGVTQTPRYLIKTRGQQVTLSCSPISGHRSVSWYQQTPGQGLQFLFEYFSETQRNKGNFPGRFSGRQFSNSRSEMNVSTLELGDSALYLCASSKGQGSETQYFGPGTRLLVL.

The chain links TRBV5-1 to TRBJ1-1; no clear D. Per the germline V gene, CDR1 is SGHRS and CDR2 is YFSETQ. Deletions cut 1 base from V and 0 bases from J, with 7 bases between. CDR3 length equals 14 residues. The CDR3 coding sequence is TGCGCCAGCAGCTTGAGACGGATGAACACTGAAGCTTTCTTT. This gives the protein CASSLRRMNTEAFF.

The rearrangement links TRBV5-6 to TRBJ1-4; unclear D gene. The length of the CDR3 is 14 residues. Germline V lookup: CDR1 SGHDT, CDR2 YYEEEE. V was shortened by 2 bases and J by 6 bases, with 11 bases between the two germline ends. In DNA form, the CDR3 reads TGTGCCAGCAGCTTCCGGGCTGGAGATGAAAAACTGTTTTTT. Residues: CASSFRAGDEKLFF. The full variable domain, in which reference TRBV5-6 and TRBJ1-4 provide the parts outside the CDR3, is DAGVTQSPTHLIKTRGQQVTLRCSPKSGHDTVSWYQQALGQGPQFIFQYYEEEERQRGNFPDRFSGHQFPNYSSELNVNALLLGDSALYLCASSFRAGDEKLFFGSGTQLSVL.

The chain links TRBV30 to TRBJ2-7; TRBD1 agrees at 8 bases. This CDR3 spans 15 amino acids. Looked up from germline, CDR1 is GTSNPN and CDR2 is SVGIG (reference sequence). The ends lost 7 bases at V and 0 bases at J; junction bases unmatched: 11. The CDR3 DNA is TGTGCCTCCTTCCTCGACAGGGGACGCTCCTACGAGCAGTACTTC. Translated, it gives CASFLDRGRSYEQYF.